A selection of T cell receptor beta chains follows, all from one sample in a study of shared clonotypes between healthy human individuals. Sequenced by immunoSEQ multiplex PCR; TCRdb stores in-frame clones only, minus some. The data contain some 350,000 clones, approximately 79% of them singletons. The specimen sequenced was memory CD4+ T cells sorted from blood. Every receptor here comes from a man under 40 in good health. Each CDR3 is given with its conserved first and last residue. The order of the fields is D gene, clone size, V gene, J gene, CDR3 DNA, CDR3 protein. D genes are given only for firm matches. A clone size is listed for some rows: how often the clone was seen (once, few, many), or a class if it is expanded.

-,once,TRBV18,TRBJ2-1,TGTGCCAGCTCTCTTACGACAGCTACCAATGAGCAGTTCTTC,CASSLTTATNEQFF
-,once,TRBV6-6,TRBJ2-1,TGTGCCAGCAGCAACCCCTCGTGGGCTAGCGAGAATAAGCAGTTCTTC,CASSNPSWASENKQFF
-,-,TRBV5-6,TRBJ1-2,TGTGCCAGCAGCTTGGTGAGGGGGGCAGTCGGCTACACCTTC,CASSLVRGAVGYTF
-,-,TRBV7-9,TRBJ1-3,TGTGCCAGCAGCCCTAGGGGTGGGGCTGGAAACACCATATATTTT,CASSPRGGAGNTIYF
-,-,TRBV27,TRBJ2-5,TGTGCCAGCAGTTTAAGGTTTGGGACCCAAGAGACCCAGTACTTC,CASSLRFGTQETQYF
-,many,TRBV20-1,TRBJ2-7,TGCAGTGCTAAAACGTACTACGAGCAGTACTTC,CSAKTYYEQYF
-,-,TRBV9,TRBJ1-1,TGTGCCAGCAGCGCGGAAGAGGTGGGGAACACTGAAGCTTTCTTT,CASSAEEVGNTEAFF
-,-,TRBV28,TRBJ1-4,TGTGCCAGCAGTAGCGGGACATTCTCAGAAAAACTGTTTTTT,CASSSGTFSEKLFF
TRBD1,many,TRBV19,TRBJ2-2,TGTGCCAGTAGTATTTCCTCCCGGACAGGCGGGGAGCTGTTTTTT,CASSISSRTGGELFF
TRBD1,-,TRBV5-6,TRBJ2-5,TGTGCCAGCAGCTTGGATCCAGGGGGTAGTCGAGAGACCCAGTACTTC,CASSLDPGGSRETQYF
TRBD1,few,TRBV18,TRBJ2-1,TGTGCCAGCCGACTAACAGGGGATGAGCAGTTCTTC,CASRLTGDEQFF
-,few,TRBV25-1,TRBJ1-5,TGTGCCAGCAGTACTAATGGAAATAGCAATCAGCCCCAGCATTTT,CASSTNGNSNQPQHF
-,-,TRBV7-7,TRBJ1-3,TGTGCCAGCAGCTTAGAAAGTGGAAACACCATATATTTT,CASSLESGNTIYF
TRBD1,-,TRBV5-6,TRBJ2-3,TGTGCCAGCAGCTTACAGGGGCCCGGGAGCACAGATACGCAGTATTTT,CASSLQGPGSTDTQYF
TRBD2,-,TRBV6-5,TRBJ2-2,TGTGCCAGCAGCTGGACTAGCGGGAAGAGCGGGGAGCTGTTTTTT,CASSWTSGKSGELFF
-,-,TRBV6-5,TRBJ1-2,TGTGCCAGCAGTTCACTAGCGGGCTACACCTTC,CASSSLAGYTF
TRBD2,few,TRBV19,TRBJ2-1,TGTGCCAGTAGCACTTTCCGGGGACTAGCGGGAGAGAACAATGAGCAGTTCTTC,CASSTFRGLAGENNEQFF
-,-,TRBV5-1,TRBJ1-1,TGCGCCAGCAGCTTGAAGAACGAAGCTTTCTTT,CASSLKNEAFF
TRBD1,-,TRBV14,TRBJ1-2,TGTGCCAGCAGCCAATTTACAGGGGGCGCATCTGGCTACACCTTC,CASSQFTGGASGYTF
-,-,TRBV27,TRBJ2-7,TGTGCCAGCAGTTTACGGGGCGGGATTAGCTCCTACGAGCAGTACTTC,CASSLRGGISSYEQYF
-,-,TRBV7-3,TRBJ2-7,TGTGCCAGCAGCCAGATCCACAGGGCTGAGCAGTACTTC,CASSQIHRAEQYF
-,-,TRBV6-5,TRBJ2-7,TGTGCCAGCAGCAGGGGGGACGAGCAGTACTTC,CASSRGDEQYF
-,-,TRBV10-3,TRBJ2-3,TGTGCCATCAGTGCATCGGGGAGTTCAGATACGCAGTATTTT,CAISASGSSDTQYF
-,-,TRBV5-6,TRBJ2-3,TGTGCCAGCAGCTTGTTAAGATCAGATACGCAGTATTTT,CASSLLRSDTQYF
-,-,TRBV14,TRBJ2-3,TGTGCCAGCAGCCAAGGTTCTCAGGATACGCAGTATTTT,CASSQGSQDTQYF